Listed below are T cell receptor beta chains from one sample, sequenced in a study of blood T cell repertoires in COVID-19. Sequencing was performed with immunoSEQ multiplex PCR; in TCRdb, only in-frame clones are kept and a portion is missing. The sample records 230,000 or so clones, about 85% being singletons. Sequences were obtained from PBMCs or T cells enriched from blood (not recorded which). The receptors originated from a woman in her fifties or sixties who had been exposed to COVID-19. Each CDR3 is given with its conserved first and last residue.

j_call	v_call	cdr3_aa
TRBJ1-1	TRBV5-1	CASSFSDRGTEAFF
TRBJ1-1	TRBV30	CAFREGTEAFF
TRBJ2-1	TRBV15	CATTAGGGHEQFF
TRBJ1-5	TRBV3-1/TRBV3-2	CASSQGQQGAQPQHF
TRBJ1-1	TRBV6-5	CASDRGYTEAFF
TRBJ2-1	TRBV5-4	CASSFGLANEQFF
TRBJ1-6	TRBV20-1	CSASARDYNSPLHF
TRBJ1-4	TRBV28	CASSFYSTNEKLFF
TRBJ1-5	TRBV19	CASSQDTGRNQPQHF
TRBJ2-5	TRBV2	CASSDGLAGPTQYF
TRBJ1-1	TRBV20-1	CSAGQGRVAFF
TRBJ2-2	TRBV27	CASSFSVGDRGYTGELFF
TRBJ2-7	TRBV7-8	CASSLPRGGKGNEQYF
TRBJ1-1	TRBV5-1	CASSFIGTIRTEAFF
TRBJ1-1	TRBV18	CASSLDRGRAEAFF
TRBJ2-7	TRBV6-5	CASSGTSGLYEQYF
TRBJ1-2	TRBV3-1/TRBV3-2	CASSQTGNYGYTF
TRBJ2-5	TRBV7-8	CASSLRELASETQYF
TRBJ1-1	TRBV21-1	CASSDARDRGGGVNTEAFF
TRBJ2-5	TRBV10-3	CAISGDTTGTQYF
TRBJ1-5	TRBV2	CASSVGRVWSNQPQHF
TRBJ1-6	TRBV14	CASSQDGRTGGTYNSPLHF
TRBJ2-1	TRBV25-1	CASSIPAGGSYNEQFF
TRBJ2-3	TRBV7-2	CASSFSRGDTQYF
TRBJ2-5	TRBV7-3	CASSLPGTVNEETQYF
TRBJ2-7	TRBV7-8	CASSPIGTGAYEQYF
TRBJ2-5	TRBV24-1	CATSGGPYQETQYF
TRBJ2-3	TRBV7-8	CASSLLTGDATDTQYF
TRBJ2-7	TRBV25-1	CASGEAGGEDEQYF
TRBJ2-1	TRBV9	CASSPTGDNEQFF
TRBJ2-1	TRBV18	CASSPPSSVNEQFF
TRBJ1-1	TRBV5-1	CASSLEGVDTEAFF
TRBJ2-5	TRBV18	CASSPFNVGGEETQYF
TRBJ1-5	TRBV7-3	CASSLSPREGDQPQHF
TRBJ1-2	TRBV5-6	CASIDMGANYYGYTF